Presented here are 23 T cell receptor beta chains from one specimen sequenced in a study of T cells in Graves' hyperthyroidism and ophthalmopathy. TCR beta CDR3 region amplification was performed from RNA transcripts. The HTBI primer set served for first-round RT-PCR of the TCR CDR3. Each CDR3 protein gets one entry after TCRdb re-called the multiplex PCR reads with MiXCR. The sample includes under 400,000 distinct CDR3 sequences, roughly 13% of them seen just once. The sample consisted of blood. These receptors were taken from a woman between 18 and 29 years old with Graves' hyperthyroidism.

Turning to this clonotype: At one end the junction does not follow the germline gene, possibly because of a read error. The chain joins TRBV4-1 to TRBJ2-1; D unresolved. The germline CDR1 and CDR2 sequences are MGHRA and YSYEKL. This CDR3 comprises 16 residues. Here the CDR3 reads CANSRPEQSSYNEQFF. The CDR3 DNA sequence: TGCGCCAACAGCCGCCCGGAACAGAGCTCCTACAATGAGCAGTTCTTC.

This clonotype was seen more than once but under ten times. The rearrangement joins TRBV25-1 to TRBJ2-7; 9 bases agree with TRBD2. V dropped 5 bases and J dropped 5; count of bases not matched to a gene: 7. The CDR3 has 14 amino acids. In germline, CDR1 is MGHDK, CDR2 SYGVNS. The CDR3 bases are TGTGCCAGCAGTCCGGCTAGCGGGATCCACGAGCAGTACTTC. Translating gives CASSPASGIHEQYF.

This clonotype was detected ten times or more. V and J are TRBV7-2 and TRBJ2-3; 11 bases are a match to TRBD1. Trimming removed 5 bases from V and 2 bases from J; junction bases left unmatched: 12. Germline CDR1 is SGHTA and CDR2 is FQGNSA. The CDR3 sequence is 18 residues long. The CDR3 region has the DNA TGTGCCAGCAGCGGCGGGGTAGGACAGGGGGCCTTCACAGATACGCAGTATTTT. As protein: CASSGGVGQGAFTDTQYF.

The chain couples TRBV7-9 to TRBJ1-3, with a tentative D call TRBD1 (6 bases). Germline V CDR1 and CDR2: SEHNR, FQNEAQ (reference sequence). V dropped 5 bases and J dropped 0 bases, with 20 bases sitting between them. The CDR3 contains 18 residues. CDR3 sequence (DNA): TGTGCCAGCAGCCACGGGGGGCGGACCCGAACCTCTGGAAACACCATATATTTT. Translating gives CASSHGGRTRTSGNTIYF.

The sample holds a few counts of this clonotype. The chain combines TRBV5-6 with TRBJ2-2; D call uncertain. Trimming took off 4 bases at V and 0 bases at J, with 10 bases between the two ends. Germline V CDR1 and CDR2: SGHDT, YYEEEE. This CDR3 has 15 amino acids. CDR3 sequence: CASSLTWANTGELFF. The CDR3 nucleotides read TGTGCCAGCAGCCTCACGTGGGCGAACACCGGGGAGCTGTTTTTT.

This clonotype appeared many times. This chain links TRBV20-1 with TRBJ2-1, with 9 bases fitting TRBD2. Trimming at V came to 3 bases and at J to 6 bases, leaving 6 bases not matched to a gene. From germline, CDR1 is DFQATT and CDR2 SNEGSKA (reference sequence). The CDR3 has 14 residues. CDR3 bases: TGCAGTGCTAGTGTCCTAGCGGGAATCAATGAGCAGTTCTTC. Translated: CSASVLAGINEQFF.

The rearrangement joins TRBV20-1 to TRBJ1-2, with D tentatively TRBD1 (6 bases). Between the trimmed V and J ends, which lost 0 bases and 4 bases, there was a span of 18 bases. The CDR3 has 16 residues. Germline V gene lookup returns CDR1 DFQATT and CDR2 SNEGSKA (reference sequence). The CDR3, as DNA: TGCAGTGCTAGAGATTCGATTGGGGGCCCGACCTATGGCTACACCTTC. Translating gives CSARDSIGGPTYGYTF.

This clonotype was seen a few times. V is TRBV7-6 and J is TRBJ1-4; D might be TRBD1 (6 bases). Germline CDR1 and CDR2: SGHVS and FNYEAQ. The ends were cut back, 5 bases at V and 4 bases at J, with 11 bases in the middle. The CDR3 is made up of 14 amino acids. CDR3 residues: CASSPDSYNEKLFF. The CDR3 DNA sequence: TGTGCCAGCAGCCCGGACAGCTATAATGAAAAACTGTTTTTT.

This clonotype was detected ten times or more. The chain joins TRBV7-9 to TRBJ1-5; the match to TRBD1 covers 8 bases. Per the germline V gene, CDR1 is SEHNR and CDR2 is FQNEAQ (reference sequence). The CDR3 covers 13 residues. V lost 8 bases to trimming and J lost 3 bases; unmatched junction nucleotides: 3. The CDR3 region has the DNA TGTGCCAGCTCGACAGGGGACAATCAGCCCCAGCATTTT. As protein: CASSTGDNQPQHF.

This clonotype was seen repeatedly, ten times or more. This rearrangement joins TRBV27 to TRBJ2-5; D gene unclear. The CDR3 length is 13 residues. The ends were cut back, 6 bases at V and 1 base at J, with 9 bases in the middle. Germline V lookup: CDR1 MNHEY, CDR2 SMNVEV (reference sequence). CDR3 protein: CASSSTLQETQYF. The CDR3 DNA follows: TGTGCCAGCAGCTCCACCCTCCAAGAGACCCAGTACTTC.

There are many counts of this clonotype. The J gene is TRBJ2-7, the V gene TRBV18; 9 bases agree with TRBD1. With 3 bases clipped from V and 4 bases from J, the junction kept 10 bases outside the gene matches. Looked up from germline, CDR1 is KGHSH and CDR2 is LQKENI. This CDR3 has 16 amino acids. The CDR3 coding sequence is TGTGCCAGCTCACCTCAACCCACCGGGACAGGGTACGAGCAGTACTTC. This translates into CASSPQPTGTGYEQYF.

At least ten counts were recorded for this clonotype. The chain links TRBV28 to TRBJ1-1; possible D gene TRBD1, 6 bases. Germline V gene lookup returns CDR1 MDHEN and CDR2 SYDVKM. V was cut by 7 bases and J by 2 bases, with 11 bases left in between. The CDR3 spans 13 residues. The CDR3 protein is CASTGQINTEAFF. In nucleotides, the CDR3 is TGTGCCAGCACAGGACAGATTAACACTGAAGCTTTCTTT.

A remark on this clonotype: A much larger clone is a single base away; this may be a read error. The chain carries TRBV28 and TRBJ2-1; 10 bases match TRBD1. CDR3 length: 14 amino acids. Germline V CDR1 and CDR2: MDHEN, SYDVKM. CDR3 sequence: CASSGTGDGPERFF. In DNA, the CDR3 is TGTGCCAGCAGTGGGACAGGGGATGGGCCTGAGCGGTTCTTC. Filled out from reference TRBV28 and TRBJ2-1, the complete variable domain reads DVKVTQSSRYLVKRTGEKVFLECVQDMDHENMFWYRQDPGLGLRLIYFSYDVKMKEKGDIPEGYSVSREKKERFSLILESASTNQTSMYLCASSGTGDGPERFFGPGTRLTVL.

The rearrangement joins TRBV18 to TRBJ2-6; the match to TRBD1 covers 8 bases. Germline V gives CDR1 KGHSH, CDR2 LQKENI. The trim removed 5 bases at V and 3 bases at J, leaving 6 bases unmatched. The CDR3 covers 16 residues. The CDR3 region is CASSAQTGVGANVLTF. The CDR3 DNA sequence: TGTGCCAGCTCAGCACAGACAGGGGTTGGGGCCAACGTCCTGACTTTC.

The chain carries TRBV10-3 and TRBJ1-2; 7 bases line up with TRBD1. V shed 3 bases, J shed 1 base, and the junction held 11 bases outside the gene matches. Germline lookup yields CDR1 ENHRY and CDR2 SYGVKD. The CDR3 has 17 amino acids. The DNA of the CDR3 is TGTGCCATCAGTGAAAGAGGGGGCCTCGCCCTTAACTATGGCTACACCTTC. This translates into CAISERGGLALNYGYTF.

This clonotype has a count of ten or more. V gene TRBV18 combines with J gene TRBJ2-7, with 10 bases identical to TRBD1. The ends lost 6 bases at V and 3 bases at J; junction bases unmatched: 8. Germline CDR1 and CDR2: KGHSH and LQKENI. The CDR3 spans 15 residues. For the CDR3, the DNA is TGTGCCAGCTCCCTAAAGGGGACAGGGGACTACGAGCAGTACTTC. Amino acid sequence: CASSLKGTGDYEQYF.

This clonotype was recorded at least ten times. The V call is TRBV7-9, the J call TRBJ1-4; D is undetermined. The germline V gene has CDR1 SEHNR and CDR2 FQNEAQ (reference sequence). Trimming shortened V by 8 bases and J by 3 bases, and 10 bases separated the two germline ends. The CDR3 extends over 13 amino acids. CDR3 DNA sequence: TGTGCCAGCGTAACCCGAGCTAATGAAAAACTGTTTTTT. This translates into CASVTRANEKLFF.

This chain joins TRBV20-1 and TRBJ1-6; D unresolved. The CDR3 has 14 amino acids. The germline V gene encodes CDR1 DFQATT and CDR2 SNEGSKA (reference sequence). Trimming removed 7 bases from V and 3 bases from J, with 13 bases in between. CDR3 nucleotide sequence: TGCAGTGGTAGGATGGGGAACTATAATTCACCCCTCCACTTT. It yields the protein CSGRMGNYNSPLHF.

This clonotype was picked up many times. This rearrangement joins TRBV5-1 to TRBJ1-5; D gene ambiguous. With 4 bases removed from V and 1 base from J, the gap between germline ends came to 12 bases. CDR3 length equals 15 residues. The germline CDR1 and CDR2 sequences are SGHRS and YFSETQ. CDR3 region: CASSLTWGSNQPQHF. DNA for the CDR3: TGCGCCAGCAGCCTGACGTGGGGAAGCAATCAGCCCCAGCATTTT.

The chain couples TRBV14 to TRBJ1-6; D is unresolved. CDR3 length: 13 residues. CDR1 and CDR2 (germline): SGHDN, FVKESK. The germline V and J ends were trimmed by 1 base and 9 bases, with 7 bases remaining between them. The CDR3 sequence: CASSQVSTSPLHF. DNA for the CDR3: TGTGCCAGCAGCCAAGTTTCCACTTCACCCCTCCACTTT.

This clonotype came up a few times. The chain couples TRBV28 to TRBJ1-4; D is unresolved. CDR1 is MDHEN, CDR2 SYDVKM, per germline. Trimming removed 6 bases from V and 4 bases from J, with 24 bases in between. This CDR3 has 18 amino acids. CDR3 DNA sequence: TGTGCCAGCAGCCGATTTATCTCCCCGGACGGCCTTAATGAAAAACTGTTTTTT. Residues: CASSRFISPDGLNEKLFF.

Turning to this clonotype: A junction boundary mismatches the germline segment, possibly from a read error. V usage is TRBV20-1 and J usage is TRBJ2-7, with 9 positions matching TRBD2. CDR1 DFQATT and CDR2 SNEGSKA come from the germline V gene (reference sequence). The CDR3 length is 18 residues. For the CDR3, the DNA is TGCGGTGCTAGAAGACTAGCGGAGGGGGTTTTTTACGTCTACGAGCAGTACTTC. This codes for CGARRLAEGVFYVYEQYF.

The V gene is TRBV6-1, the J gene TRBJ2-3; D call uncertain. CDR1 and CDR2 from the germline V gene are MNHNS and SASEGT. Trimming cost V 5 bases and J 3 bases, with 6 bases left between them. CDR3 size: 12 residues. CDR3 DNA: TGTGCCAGCAGTATGGTAACAGATACGCAGTATTTT. Amino acid sequence: CASSMVTDTQYF.